This T cell receptor beta chain appears in the sequencing data of a study of T cells after yellow fever vaccination. A word on this clonotype: Its antigen is not known.

Study outcomes and limitations: Reappearance after the booster was observed for most primary-vaccination clones (96% CD4, over 75% CD8).

TCRdb redid the calling of the 5' RACE reads with MiXCR, one entry per CDR3 protein. The sample has some 550,000 distinct CDR3 sequences; 19% are singletons. This clonotype was obtained from a man aged 25 to 45 who received the YFV17D yellow fever vaccine. This material consisted of PBMCs, taken 15 days after the yellow fever booster vaccination.

The CDR3 bases are TGTGCCAGCAGCCCCACGGTGGACACCACGGCGCAGTACTTC. Residues: CASSPTVDTTAQYF. This chain connects TRBV7-2 to TRBJ2-7; the D gene is possibly TRBD1 (5 bases). This CDR3 contains 14 residues. Germline V gene data show CDR1 as SGHTA and CDR2 as FQGNSA. The V end was cut by 5 bases, the J end by 9 bases, with 20 bases between.